Presented here are 9 T cell receptor beta chains from one specimen sequenced in a study of blood T cell repertoires in COVID-19. Only in-frame clones appear in the TCRdb table, and some are missing; sequencing was by immunoSEQ multiplex PCR. The sample lists roughly 100,000 clones, roughly 80% occurring once. Sequenced material: peripheral blood. These receptors originate from a woman aged 70-85 years with acute or convalescent COVID-19.

The rearrangement links TRBV18 to TRBJ1-1; D uncertain. Germline CDR1 KGHSH, CDR2 LQKENI. This CDR3 spans 15 amino acids. V lost 1 base to trimming and J lost 1 base, with 10 bases between them. Here the CDR3 reads CASSPREARNTEAFF. The CDR3 DNA is TGTGCCAGCTCACCACGCGAGGCCAGGAACACTGAAGCTTTCTTT.

V usage is TRBV30 and J usage is TRBJ2-7; D gene unclear. With 0 bases removed from V and 0 bases from J, the gap between germline ends came to 3 bases. The germline V gene has CDR1 GTSNPN and CDR2 SVGIG (reference sequence). CDR3 length: 12 amino acids. The CDR3 reads CAWSVNSYEQYF. The CDR3 DNA reads TGTGCCTGGAGTGTCAACTCCTACGAGCAGTACTTC.

This clone was seen only once. The rearrangement uses TRBV5-1 and TRBJ2-2; a possible D gene is TRBD2 (6 bases). V was trimmed by 3 bases and J by 8 bases, leaving 14 bases between them. The CDR3 spans 14 residues. Germline V lookup: CDR1 SGHRS, CDR2 YFSETQ. The CDR3 loop is CASSSNAGRGELFF. The CDR3 coding sequence is TGCGCCAGCAGCTCCAACGCGGGAAGAGGGGAGCTGTTTTTT.

This chain uses TRBV7-9 with TRBJ2-1; D gene ambiguous. The CDR3 loop spans 13 amino acids. CDR1 and CDR2 (germline): SEHNR, FQNEAQ (reference sequence). Trimming took off 5 bases at V and 4 bases at J, with 9 bases between the two ends. Here the CDR3 DNA reads TGTGCCAGCAGCCTGAGAGCATACAATGAGCAGTTCTTC. Its translation is CASSLRAYNEQFF.

This clone was counted only a few times. The chain carries TRBV6-2 or TRBV6-3 and TRBJ2-1, with 7 nucleotides matching TRBD2. Germline CDR1 MNHEY, CDR2 SVGEGT. This CDR3 contains 14 residues. Trimming cost V 5 bases and J 1 base; bases outside gene matches: 2. CDR3 in amino acids: CASSPGRSYNEQFF. CDR3 DNA: TGTGCCAGCAGTCCCGGGAGGTCCTACAATGAGCAGTTCTTC.

The rearrangement uses TRBV5-4 and TRBJ1-2, with 10 bases fitting TRBD1. Germline trimming cut 5 bases from V and 2 bases from J; bases unmatched to any gene: 3. The CDR3 is made up of 14 amino acids. Germline V gene lookup returns CDR1 SGHNT and CDR2 YYREEE (reference sequence). The DNA of the CDR3 is TGTGCCAGCAGGGGACAGGGGTCAAACTATGGCTACACCTTC. Translating it yields CASRGQGSNYGYTF.

The sample holds a few counts of this clone. This rearrangement joins TRBV4-3 to TRBJ1-5; 9 positions match TRBD1. The germline gives CDR1 LGHNA, CDR2 YSLEER. This CDR3 is 15 amino acids long. Losses at the gene ends were 4 bases for V and 0 bases for J; bases not matched to a gene: 1. Here the CDR3 reads CASSLTGGSNQPQHF. The DNA of the CDR3 is TGCGCCAGCAGCCTGACAGGGGGTAGCAATCAGCCCCAGCATTTT.

V is TRBV11-2 and J is TRBJ1-1; TRBD1 matches at 7 bases. The germline gives CDR1 SGHAT, CDR2 FQNNGV. This CDR3 spans 15 amino acids. Trimming at V came to 3 bases and at J to 1 base, leaving 5 bases not matched to a gene. The CDR3 coding sequence is TGTGCCAGCAGCTTGCAGGGGGACCCGAACACTGAAGCTTTCTTT. Protein product: CASSLQGDPNTEAFF.

The CDR3: CASSLEGRQEFEEQYF. For the CDR3, the DNA is TGCGCCAGCAGCTTGGAGGGTCGACAGGAGTTTGAAGAGCAGTACTTC. This sequence joins TRBV5-1 and TRBJ2-7; weak D call: TRBD1 (6 bases). Trimming left V 0 bases short and J 7 bases short, with 20 bases between. CDR1 SGHRS and CDR2 YFSETQ come from the germline V gene. The CDR3 consists of 16 residues.